This record covers a single T cell receptor (beta chain). Cohorts were assigned according to the clinical history that participants reported. This specimen belongs to a study of blood T cell repertoires in COVID-19. Across the study: Samples of COVID-19 (acute and convalescent) were obtained from the United States, Italy and Spain. Sources were T cells, B-cell-depleted T cells, or PBMCs; the material itself was cDNA or gDNA.

Assay: immunoSEQ multiplex PCR; the TCRdb copy retains only in-frame clones and omits some. The sample yields approximately 280,000 clones, 90% seen once. Input material: PBMCs or T cells enriched from blood (not recorded which). The clonotype originates from a woman aged 18-29 years with acute COVID-19.

The CDR3 spells CASSLSPGTGNTGELFF. CDR3 bases: TGTGCCAGCAGTTTGTCTCCCGGGACAGGGAACACCGGGGAGCTGTTTTTT. The chain has TRBV27 and TRBJ2-2; 8 nucleotides agree with TRBD1. Germline assignment: CDR1 MNHEY and CDR2 SMNVEV (reference sequence). The ends lost 3 bases at V and 1 base at J; junction bases unmatched: 7. The length of the CDR3 is 17 residues.